This T cell receptor (beta chain) was profiled in a study of tissue T cells after allogeneic stem cell transplantation. The CDR3 consists of 15 residues. Germline CDR1 reads LGHNA; CDR2 reads YNFKEQ. V trimming: 1 base; J trimming: 4 bases; junction bases outside the gene matches: 6. Sequencing was performed with immunoSEQ multiplex PCR; in TCRdb, only in-frame clones are kept and a portion is missing. The data show some 24,000 clones, more than 60% seen once. V and J are TRBV4-2 and TRBJ1-2; TRBD1 matches 7 bases. The TCR comes from a female donor older than 55 with lung cancer. Specimen: tissue from the ileum, collected at autopsy. CDR3: CASSQVDRSSYGYTF. As DNA, the CDR3 is TGTGCCAGCAGCCAAGTGGACAGGAGCTCCTATGGCTACACCTTC.